The clone carrying this T cell receptor beta chain has more than one count but fewer than ten. Method: immunoSEQ multiplex PCR; TCRdb's copy keeps in-frame clones and lacks some. The data contain about 140,000 clones, approximately 77% of them singletons. The sample is drawn from a study of cytotoxic CD8 clonotypes in ibrutinib-treated CLL. Germline V gene sequence: CDR1 SGHVS, CDR2 FNYEAQ. V was shortened by 5 bases and J by 0 bases, with 11 bases between the two germline ends. This CDR3 spans 15 amino acids. The chain carries TRBV7-6 and TRBJ1-5; D perhaps matches TRBD1 (5 bases). Sequenced material: PBMCs, taken after 12 months of ibrutinib treatment. The TCR was taken from a human donor with chronic lymphocytic leukemia. In nucleotides, the CDR3 is TGTGCCAGCAGCCCGGGACCCTATAGCAATCAGCCCCAGCATTTT. The encoded protein is CASSPGPYSNQPQHF.